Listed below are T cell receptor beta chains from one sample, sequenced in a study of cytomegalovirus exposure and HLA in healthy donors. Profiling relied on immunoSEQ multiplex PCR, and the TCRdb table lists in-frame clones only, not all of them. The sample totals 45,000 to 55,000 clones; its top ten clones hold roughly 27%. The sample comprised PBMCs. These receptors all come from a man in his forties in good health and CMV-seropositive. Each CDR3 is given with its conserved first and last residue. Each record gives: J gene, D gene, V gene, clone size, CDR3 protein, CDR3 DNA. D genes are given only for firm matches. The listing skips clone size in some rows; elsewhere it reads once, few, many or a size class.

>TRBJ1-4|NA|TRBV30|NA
CAWSSGGAGSEKLFF
TGTGCCTGGAGTTCCGGAGGGGCCGGGAGTGAAAAACTGTTTTTT
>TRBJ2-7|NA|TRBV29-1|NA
CSVLRDYEQYF
TGCAGCGTTCTCAGGGACTACGAGCAGTACTTC
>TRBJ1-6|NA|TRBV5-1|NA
CASSLGYRVSPLHF
TGCGCCAGCAGCTTGGGCTACAGGGTTTCACCCCTCCACTTT
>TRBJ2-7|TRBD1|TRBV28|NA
CASSHTGGTYEQYF
TGTGCCAGCAGCCATACAGGGGGTACGTACGAGCAGTACTTC
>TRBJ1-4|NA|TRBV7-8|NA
CASSFLEKRDEKLFF
TGTGCCAGCAGCTTTTTGGAGAAACGGGATGAAAAACTGTTTTTT
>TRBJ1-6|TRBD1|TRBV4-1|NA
CASRPDRGRRRNSPLHF
TGCGCCAGCAGGCCGGACAGGGGACGAAGAAGGAATTCGCCCCTCCACTTT
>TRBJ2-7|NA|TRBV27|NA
CASSLSGEQYF
TGTGCCAGCAGTTTGAGCGGCGAGCAGTACTTC
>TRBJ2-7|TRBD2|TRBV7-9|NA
CASSFAGGTSYEQYF
TGTGCCAGCAGCTTTGCGGGAGGTACGTCCTACGAGCAGTACTTC
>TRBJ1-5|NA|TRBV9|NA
CASSPRGLAHQPQHF
TGTGCCAGCAGCCCCCGGGGATTAGCACATCAGCCCCAGCATTTT
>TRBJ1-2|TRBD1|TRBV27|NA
CASSLYGRGDYGYTF
TGTGCCAGCAGTTTATACGGCAGGGGGGACTATGGCTACACCTTC
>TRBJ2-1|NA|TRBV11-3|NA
CASSSGVDGEQFF
TGTGCCAGCAGCTCCGGGGTGGACGGTGAGCAGTTCTTC
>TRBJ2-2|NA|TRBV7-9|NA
CASSMQTGELFF
TGTGCCAGCAGCATGCAGACCGGGGAGCTGTTTTTT
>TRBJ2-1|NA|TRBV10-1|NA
CASSRELDNEQFF
TGCGCCAGCAGCAGGGAACTGGACAATGAGCAGTTCTTC
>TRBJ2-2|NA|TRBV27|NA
CASSLTGTPPGELFF
TGTGCCAGCAGTTTAACAGGGACCCCCCCCGGGGAGCTGTTTTTT
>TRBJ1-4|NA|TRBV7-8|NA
CASSLGIQGSGTNEKLFF
TGTGCCAGCAGCCTGGGGATACAGGGTTCGGGGACTAATGAAAAACTGTTTTTT
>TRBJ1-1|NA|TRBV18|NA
CASSPGQNTEAFF
TGTGCCAGCTCGCCAGGACAGAACACTGAAGCTTTCTTT
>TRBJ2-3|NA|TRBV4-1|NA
CASSQDSAADTQYF
TGCGCCAGCAGCCAAGATTCCGCGGCAGATACGCAGTATTTT
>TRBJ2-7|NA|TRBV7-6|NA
CASSLEAQGSYEQYF
TGTGCCAGCAGCTTAGAAGCACAGGGTTCCTACGAGCAGTACTTC
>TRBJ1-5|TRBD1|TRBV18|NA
CASSPGQGGNQPQHF
TGTGCCAGCTCACCCGGACAGGGTGGCAATCAGCCCCAGCATTTT
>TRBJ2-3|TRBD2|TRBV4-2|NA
CASSLAGGPTDTQYF
TGTGCCAGCAGCCTAGCGGGGGGGCCGACAGATACGCAGTATTTT
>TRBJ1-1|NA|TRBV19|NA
CASSIRGLNTEAFF
TGTGCCAGTAGTATCCGGGGATTGAACACTGAAGCTTTCTTT
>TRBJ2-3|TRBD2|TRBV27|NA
CASSFGSGRVDTQYF
TGTGCCAGCAGTTTCGGTAGCGGGAGGGTAGATACGCAGTATTTT
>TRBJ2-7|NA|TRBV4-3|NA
CASSQVAASSYEQYF
TGCGCCAGCAGCCAAGTCGCCGCTAGCTCCTACGAGCAGTACTTC
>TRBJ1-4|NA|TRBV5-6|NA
CASSPGATNEKLFF
TGTGCCAGCAGCCCGGGTGCAACTAATGAAAAACTGTTTTTT
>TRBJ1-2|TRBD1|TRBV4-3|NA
CASSHSGTGESYGYTF
TGCGCCAGCAGCCATTCCGGGACAGGGGAAAGTTATGGCTACACCTTC
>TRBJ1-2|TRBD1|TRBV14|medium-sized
CASSQGQGRYYGYTF
TGTGCCAGCAGCCAGGGACAGGGGAGATACTATGGCTACACCTTC
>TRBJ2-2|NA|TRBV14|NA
CASSQVFGGGELFF
TGTGCCAGCAGCCAAGTATTTGGCGGCGGGGAGCTGTTTTTT
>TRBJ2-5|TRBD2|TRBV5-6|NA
CASSLGAGVETQYF
TGTGCCAGCAGCTTGGGAGCGGGAGTTGAGACCCAGTACTTC
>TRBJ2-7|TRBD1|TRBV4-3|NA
CASSQGETGGVVYEQYF
TGCGCCAGCAGCCAAGGAGAGACAGGGGGGGTAGTCTACGAGCAGTACTTC
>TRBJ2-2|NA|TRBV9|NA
CASSAPYGDTGELFF
TGTGCCAGCAGCGCTCCTTACGGGGACACCGGGGAGCTGTTTTTT
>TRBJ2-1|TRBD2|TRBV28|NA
CASGRESSYNEQFF
TGTGCCAGCGGGCGGGAGAGCTCCTACAATGAGCAGTTCTTC
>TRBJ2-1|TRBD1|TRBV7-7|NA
CANLGQVGLDEQFF
TGTGCTAACCTCGGACAGGTTGGGTTGGATGAGCAGTTCTTC
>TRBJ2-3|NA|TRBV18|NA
CASSPLRGAADTQYF
TGTGCCAGCTCACCACTCAGGGGCGCCGCAGATACGCAGTATTTT
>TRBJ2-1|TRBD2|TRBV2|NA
CASSDRAASISGRAPNEQFF
TGTGCCAGCAGTGACCGCGCCGCGTCAATTAGCGGGAGGGCCCCCAATGAGCAGTTCTTC
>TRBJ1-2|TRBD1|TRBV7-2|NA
CASSRTGDYGYTF
TGTGCCAGCAGCCGGACAGGGGACTATGGCTACACCTTC
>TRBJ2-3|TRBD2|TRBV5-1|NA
CASSLGLAEDTDTQYF
TGCGCCAGCAGCCTGGGACTAGCGGAGGACACAGATACGCAGTATTTT
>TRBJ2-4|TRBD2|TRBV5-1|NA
CASSLGDYLAKNIQYF
TGCGCCAGCAGCTTGGGGGACTATTTAGCCAAAAACATTCAGTACTTC
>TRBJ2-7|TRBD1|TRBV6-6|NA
CASRTPGQGYYEQYF
TGTGCCAGCAGGACGCCGGGACAGGGATACTACGAGCAGTACTTC
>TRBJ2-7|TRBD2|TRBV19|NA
CASSIGGRYEQYF
TGTGCCAGTAGTATAGGCGGGAGATACGAGCAGTACTTC
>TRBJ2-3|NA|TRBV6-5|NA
CASSYGVSPADTQYF
TGTGCCAGCAGTTACGGAGTATCTCCAGCCGATACGCAGTATTTT
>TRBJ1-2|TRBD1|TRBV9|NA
CASSASQGRMEGYTF
TGTGCCAGCAGCGCTTCACAGGGGAGGATGGAAGGCTACACCTTC
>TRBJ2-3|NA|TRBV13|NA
CASSSRGKPDTQYF
TGTGCCAGCAGCTCGAGGGGGAAGCCAGATACGCAGTATTTT
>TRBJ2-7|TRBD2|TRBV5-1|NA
CASRVVGLAGTYEQYF
TGCGCCAGCAGAGTGGTCGGACTAGCGGGTACCTACGAGCAGTACTTC
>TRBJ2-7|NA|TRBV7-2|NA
CASSLIEGAGYEQYF
TGTGCCAGCAGCTTAATCGAGGGGGCGGGGTACGAGCAGTACTTC
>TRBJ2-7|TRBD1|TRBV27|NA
CASWAAAGGYEQYF
TGTGCCAGTTGGGCCGCGGCAGGGGGTTACGAGCAGTACTTC
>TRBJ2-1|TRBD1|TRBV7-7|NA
CASSFGTVGTGVNEQFF
TGTGCCAGCAGCTTTGGGACCGTCGGGACAGGGGTGAATGAGCAGTTCTTC
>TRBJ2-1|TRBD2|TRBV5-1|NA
CASSAGVGEQFF
TGCGCCAGCAGCGCGGGGGTGGGTGAGCAGTTCTTC
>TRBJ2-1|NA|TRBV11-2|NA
CASSLQGSEYNEQFF
TGTGCCAGCAGCTTACAGGGGAGTGAGTACAATGAGCAGTTCTTC
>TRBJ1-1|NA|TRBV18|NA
CASSPQENTEAFF
TGTGCCAGCTCACCGCAGGAGAACACTGAAGCTTTCTTT
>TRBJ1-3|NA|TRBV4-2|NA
CASSPTESFSGNTIYF
TGTGCCAGCAGCCCAACAGAAAGTTTTTCTGGAAACACCATATATTTT
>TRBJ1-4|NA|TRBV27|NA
CASSPFATNEKLFF
TGTGCCAGCAGCCCGTTTGCAACTAATGAAAAACTGTTTTTT
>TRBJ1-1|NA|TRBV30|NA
CAWGSAGTEAFF
TGTGCCTGGGGCAGCGCGGGCACTGAAGCTTTCTTT